The clone carrying this T cell receptor (beta chain) was counted only a few times. Antigen: not known. TCRdb re-derived calls from the 5' RACE reads in MiXCR, one entry per CDR3 protein. The sample consists of around 470,000 distinct CDR3 sequences, 20% of them appearing once. CDR1 and CDR2 from the germline V gene are SGHRS and YFSETQ. The CDR3 loop spans 16 amino acids. Losses at the gene ends were 0 bases for V and 6 bases for J; bases not matched to a gene: 9. This sample was taken from a study of T-cell memory formation after mild COVID-19. Study summary: TCR clusters were mostly donor specific.

Study observations and caveats: Contracting CD8+ clones were enriched in EMRA, CD4+ mainly in CM and EM.

J is TRBJ2-3 and V is TRBV5-1, with 8 bases matching TRBD2. Specimen: PBMCs or a T cell subset sorted from them (not recorded which). The origin of this receptor is an adult woman who had mild COVID-19 (a few samples of this study predate the infection). Cell type and time point are not known. In DNA, the CDR3 is TGCGCCAGCAGCTTGGGGGGTAGAAGCGGGAGCGATACGCAGTATTTT. It encodes CASSLGGRSGSDTQYF.